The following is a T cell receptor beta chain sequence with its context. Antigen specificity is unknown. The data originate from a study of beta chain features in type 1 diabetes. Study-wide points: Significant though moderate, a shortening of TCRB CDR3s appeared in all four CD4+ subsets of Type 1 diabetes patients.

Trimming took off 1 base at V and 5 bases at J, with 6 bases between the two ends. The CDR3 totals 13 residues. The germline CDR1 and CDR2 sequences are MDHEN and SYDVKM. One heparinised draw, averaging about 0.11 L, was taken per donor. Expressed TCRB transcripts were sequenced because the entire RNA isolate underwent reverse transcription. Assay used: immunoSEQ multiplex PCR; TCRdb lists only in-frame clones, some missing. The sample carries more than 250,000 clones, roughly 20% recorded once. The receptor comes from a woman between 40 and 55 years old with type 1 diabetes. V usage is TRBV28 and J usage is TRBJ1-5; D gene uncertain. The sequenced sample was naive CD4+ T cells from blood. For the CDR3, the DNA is TGTGCCAGCAGTTTATACATGGATCAGCCCCAGCATTTT. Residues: CASSLYMDQPQHF.